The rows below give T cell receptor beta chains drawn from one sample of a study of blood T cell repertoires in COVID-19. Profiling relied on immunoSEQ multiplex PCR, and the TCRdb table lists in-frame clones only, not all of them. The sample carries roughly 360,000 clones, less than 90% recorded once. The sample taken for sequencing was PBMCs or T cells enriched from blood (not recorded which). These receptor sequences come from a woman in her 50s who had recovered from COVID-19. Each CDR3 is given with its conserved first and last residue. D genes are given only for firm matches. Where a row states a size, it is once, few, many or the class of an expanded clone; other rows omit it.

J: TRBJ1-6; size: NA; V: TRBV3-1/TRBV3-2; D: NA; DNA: TGTGCCAGCAGCCCCACAGCGGGGCACAATTCACCCCTCCACTTT; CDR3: CASSPTAGHNSPLHF
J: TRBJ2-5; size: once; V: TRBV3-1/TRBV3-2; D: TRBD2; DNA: TGTGCCAGCAGCCCTGCCCTGGGTAGCGGGAGTAGAGAGACCCAGTACTTC; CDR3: CASSPALGSGSRETQYF
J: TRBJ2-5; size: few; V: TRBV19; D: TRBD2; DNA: TGTGCCAGTAGTATGGCGGGGGGACTACAAGAGACCCAGTACTTC; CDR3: CASSMAGGLQETQYF
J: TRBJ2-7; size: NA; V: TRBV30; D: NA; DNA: TGTGCCTGGAGTGTCCGGAGAGGGAGAGTCTACGAGCAGTACTTC; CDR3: CAWSVRRGRVYEQYF
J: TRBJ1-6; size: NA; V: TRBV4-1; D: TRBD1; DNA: TGCGCCAGCAGCCCCCAAGGGGACAGGGTACCCAATTCACCCCTCCACTTT; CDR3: CASSPQGDRVPNSPLHF
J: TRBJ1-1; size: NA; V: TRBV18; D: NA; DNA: TGTGCCAGCTCACCGTCGCAGGGCCCCCGCATGAACACTGAAGCTTTCTTT; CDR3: CASSPSQGPRMNTEAFF
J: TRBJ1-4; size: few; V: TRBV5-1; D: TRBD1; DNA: TGCGCCAGCAGGATAGGGACAGGGGATGAAAAACTGTTTTTT; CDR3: CASRIGTGDEKLFF
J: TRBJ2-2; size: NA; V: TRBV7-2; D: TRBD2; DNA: TGTGCCAGCAGCTTTTTTGGGCGGGAGGGGACCGGGGAGCTGTTTTTT; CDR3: CASSFFGREGTGELFF
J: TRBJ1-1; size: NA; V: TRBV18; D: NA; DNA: TGTGCCAGCTCACAAACACCGGGATTGAACACTGAAGCTTTCTTT; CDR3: CASSQTPGLNTEAFF
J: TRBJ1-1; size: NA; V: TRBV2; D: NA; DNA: TGTGCCAGCAGTGAACGGGGTAACACTGAAGCTTTCTTT; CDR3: CASSERGNTEAFF
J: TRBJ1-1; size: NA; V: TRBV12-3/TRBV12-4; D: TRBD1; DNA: TGTGCCAGCAGTTGGTCAGGGACAGATGAAGCTTTCTTT; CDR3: CASSWSGTDEAFF
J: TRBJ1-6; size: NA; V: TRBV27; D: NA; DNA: TGTGCCAGCAGTTTTGGGACAAATAATTCACCCCTCCACTTT; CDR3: CASSFGTNNSPLHF
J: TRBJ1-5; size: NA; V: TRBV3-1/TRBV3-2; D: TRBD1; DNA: TGTGCCAGCAGCGGGGGGACAGGGGGTAATATGGGTCAGCCCCAGCATTTT; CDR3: CASSGGTGGNMGQPQHF
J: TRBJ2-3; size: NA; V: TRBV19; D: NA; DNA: TGTGCCAGCCGTCTAGGGGCCAACACAGATACGCAGTATTTT; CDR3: CASRLGANTDTQYF
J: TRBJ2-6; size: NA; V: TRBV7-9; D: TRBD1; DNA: TGTGCCAGCAGCAATAGCCTAGGGACAGGGGGCCCTGGGGCCAACGTCCTGACTTTC; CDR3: CASSNSLGTGGPGANVLTF
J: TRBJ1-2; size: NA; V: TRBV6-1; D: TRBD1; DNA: TGTGCCAGCAAGCAGGGGGCTTCGTCTAACTATGGCTACACCTTC; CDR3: CASKQGASSNYGYTF
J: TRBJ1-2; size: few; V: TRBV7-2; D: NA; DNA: TGTGCCAGCAGCCCCCAGGGGCAAAACTATGGCTACACCTTC; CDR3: CASSPQGQNYGYTF
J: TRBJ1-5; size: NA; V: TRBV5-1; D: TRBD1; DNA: TGCGCCAGCAGCCGGACAGGAGATAGCAATCAGCCCCAGCATTTT; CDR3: CASSRTGDSNQPQHF
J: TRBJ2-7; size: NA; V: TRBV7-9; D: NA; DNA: TGTGCCAGCAGCTTTATTGGGCCGGGGGAGCAGTACTTC; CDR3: CASSFIGPGEQYF
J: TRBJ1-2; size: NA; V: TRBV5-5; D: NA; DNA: TGTGCCAGCAGCTTGTCCGGGTCTGGGGGCTACACCTTC; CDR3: CASSLSGSGGYTF
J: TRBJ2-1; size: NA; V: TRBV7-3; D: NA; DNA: TGTGCCAGCAGCTTAGGCAGGGACAATGAGCAGTTCTTC; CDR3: CASSLGRDNEQFF
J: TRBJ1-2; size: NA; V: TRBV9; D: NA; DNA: TGTGCCAGCAGCCGTGACAGTAACTATGGCTACACCTTC; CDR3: CASSRDSNYGYTF
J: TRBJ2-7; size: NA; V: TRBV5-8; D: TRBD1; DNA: TGTGCCGCCAGCCGGGACAGGGGCCGGGAGCAGTACTTC; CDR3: CAASRDRGREQYF
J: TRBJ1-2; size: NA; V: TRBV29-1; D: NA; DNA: TGCAGCGTCACCCGGGGGGCCTATGGCTACACCTTC; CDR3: CSVTRGAYGYTF
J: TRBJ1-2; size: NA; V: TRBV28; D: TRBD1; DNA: TGTGCCAGCAGTTTTCCCACGGGACAGGGAACATATGGCTACACCTTC; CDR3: CASSFPTGQGTYGYTF
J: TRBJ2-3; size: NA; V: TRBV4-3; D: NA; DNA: TGCGCCAGCAGCCAAGATAGAGGGGCTCCGGGGGTAGATACGCAGTATTTT; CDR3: CASSQDRGAPGVDTQYF
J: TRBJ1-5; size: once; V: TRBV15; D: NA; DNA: TGTGCCACCAGCAGAGCGGCGGAGTTAAGCAATCAGCCCCAGCATTTT; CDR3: CATSRAAELSNQPQHF
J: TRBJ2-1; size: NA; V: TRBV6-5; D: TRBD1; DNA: TGTGCCAGCAGCCAGGGACAGGGGGGCAATGAGCAGTTCTTC; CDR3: CASSQGQGGNEQFF
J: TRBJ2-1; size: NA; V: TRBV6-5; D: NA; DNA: TGTGCCAGCAGAGACAGGGGAGGGGGCAATGAGCAGTTCTTC; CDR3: CASRDRGGGNEQFF
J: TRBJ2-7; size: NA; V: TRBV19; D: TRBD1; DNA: TGTGCCAGTAGTCGACCCCCACAGGGGGTCTACGAGCAGTACTTC; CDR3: CASSRPPQGVYEQYF
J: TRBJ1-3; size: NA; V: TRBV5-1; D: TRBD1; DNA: TGCGCCAGCAGCCCGGGACAGGGCCCTGGAAACACCATATATTTT; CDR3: CASSPGQGPGNTIYF
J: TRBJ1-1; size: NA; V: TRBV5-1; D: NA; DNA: TGCGCCAGCAGCTTGGGCCAGACAGGCACTGAAGCTTTCTTT; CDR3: CASSLGQTGTEAFF
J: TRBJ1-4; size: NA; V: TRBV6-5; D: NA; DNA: TGTGCCAGCAGTTACTCCGTGGCAGGGATAAATGAAAAACTGTTTTTT; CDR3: CASSYSVAGINEKLFF
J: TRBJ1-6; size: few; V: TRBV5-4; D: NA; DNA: TGTGCCAGCAGCTTAGGGGGTTCACCCCTCCACTTT; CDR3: CASSLGGSPLHF
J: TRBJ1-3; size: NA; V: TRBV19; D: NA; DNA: TGTGCCAGTAGTATAAGAGGGAGGGAGGGCTTCTCTGGAAACACCATATATTTT; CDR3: CASSIRGREGFSGNTIYF
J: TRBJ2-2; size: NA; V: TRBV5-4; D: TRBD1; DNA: TGTGCCAGCAGCCCCTACACAGGGGCCGGGGAGCTGTTTTTT; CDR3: CASSPYTGAGELFF
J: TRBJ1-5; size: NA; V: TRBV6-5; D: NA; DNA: TGTGCCAGCAGTTACGAGCTGGGCGGGAATCAGCCCCAGCATTTT; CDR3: CASSYELGGNQPQHF
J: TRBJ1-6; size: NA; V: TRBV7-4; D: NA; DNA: TGTGCCAGCAGCCCCGGGACACCAAGCTCCTATAATTCACCCCTCCACTTT; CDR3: CASSPGTPSSYNSPLHF
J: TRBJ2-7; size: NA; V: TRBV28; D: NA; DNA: TGTGCCAGCAGGAGGGATCAGGGGTACACCTACGAGCAGTACTTC; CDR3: CASRRDQGYTYEQYF
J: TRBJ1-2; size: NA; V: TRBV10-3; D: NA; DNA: TGTGCCATCTCCCTCTCGACAGCTAACTATGGCTACACCTTC; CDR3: CAISLSTANYGYTF
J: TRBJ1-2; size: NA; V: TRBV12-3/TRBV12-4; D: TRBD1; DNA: TGTGCCAGCAGTCGGGACAGAATCTATGGCTACACCTTC; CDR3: CASSRDRIYGYTF
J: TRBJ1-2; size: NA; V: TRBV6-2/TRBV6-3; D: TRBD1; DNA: TGTGCCAGCAGCACCGGGACAGGGCCCATAGGCTATGGCTACACCTTC; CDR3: CASSTGTGPIGYGYTF
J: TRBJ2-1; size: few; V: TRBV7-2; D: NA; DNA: TGTGCCAGCAGCTATGCCCAGGGGGGCTACAATGAGCAGTTCTTC; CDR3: CASSYAQGGYNEQFF
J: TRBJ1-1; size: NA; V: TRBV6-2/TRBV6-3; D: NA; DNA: TGTGCCAGCAGTTATGTCTCTTTCCGGGTGGACACTGAAGCTTTCTTT; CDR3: CASSYVSFRVDTEAFF
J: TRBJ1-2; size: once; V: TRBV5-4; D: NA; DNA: TGTGCCAGCAGCTTGGGGGGCAGCCCGGACACTTATGGCTACACCTTC; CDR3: CASSLGGSPDTYGYTF
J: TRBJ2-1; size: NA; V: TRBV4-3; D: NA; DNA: TGCGCCAGCAGCCAAGGATCCGGGAATGTCTACAATGAGCAGTTCTTC; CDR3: CASSQGSGNVYNEQFF
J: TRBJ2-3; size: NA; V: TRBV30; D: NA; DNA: TGTGCCTGGACCCCAGGGTGGGATACGCAGTATTTT; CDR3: CAWTPGWDTQYF
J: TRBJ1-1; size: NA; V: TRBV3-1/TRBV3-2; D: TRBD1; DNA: TGTGCCAGCAGCTTATCCAGGGGGCAAGGTGCTTTCTTT; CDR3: CASSLSRGQGAFF
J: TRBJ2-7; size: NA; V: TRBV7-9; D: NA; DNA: TGTGCCAGCAGCTCACTCAAGACAGGAAACTACGAGCAGTACTTC; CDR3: CASSSLKTGNYEQYF
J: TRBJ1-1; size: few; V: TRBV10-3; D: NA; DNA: TGTGCCATCAGTGGGGGTCGCGGGCCCACTGAAGCTTTCTTT; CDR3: CAISGGRGPTEAFF
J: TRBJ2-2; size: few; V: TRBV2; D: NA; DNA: TGTGCCAGCAGTGCTTTCTCCGGGGAGCTGTTTTTT; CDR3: CASSAFSGELFF
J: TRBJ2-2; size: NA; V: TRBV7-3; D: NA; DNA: TGTGCCAGCAGCGAAAGAGTCACCGGGGAGCTGTTTTTT; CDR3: CASSERVTGELFF
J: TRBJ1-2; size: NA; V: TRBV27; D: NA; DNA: TGTGCCAGCAGTGACGCCGGGACAAAGGGCGGAAGGGCATATGGCTACACCTTC; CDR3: CASSDAGTKGGRAYGYTF
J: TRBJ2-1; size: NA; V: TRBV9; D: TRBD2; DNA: TGTGCCAGCAGCGTAGAGGGCGGGAGAGCCACTCAGTTCTTC; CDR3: CASSVEGGRATQFF
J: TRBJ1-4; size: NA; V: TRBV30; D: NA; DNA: TGTGCCTGGAAGGGGATTTCAACTAATGAAAAACTGTTTTTT; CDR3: CAWKGISTNEKLFF
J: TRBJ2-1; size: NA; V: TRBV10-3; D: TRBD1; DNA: TGTGCCGTCCGGGGGTCCAAACAGGGGGCTAATGAGCAGTTCTTC; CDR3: CAVRGSKQGANEQFF
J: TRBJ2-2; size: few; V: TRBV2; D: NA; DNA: TGTGCCAGCGGCCGGGGTGGAGATACCGGGGAGCTGTTTTTT; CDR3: CASGRGGDTGELFF
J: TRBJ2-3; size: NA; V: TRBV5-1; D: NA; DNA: TGCGCCAGCAGCTTGAGGGGGGGCGGGACAGATACGCAGTATTTT; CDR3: CASSLRGGGTDTQYF